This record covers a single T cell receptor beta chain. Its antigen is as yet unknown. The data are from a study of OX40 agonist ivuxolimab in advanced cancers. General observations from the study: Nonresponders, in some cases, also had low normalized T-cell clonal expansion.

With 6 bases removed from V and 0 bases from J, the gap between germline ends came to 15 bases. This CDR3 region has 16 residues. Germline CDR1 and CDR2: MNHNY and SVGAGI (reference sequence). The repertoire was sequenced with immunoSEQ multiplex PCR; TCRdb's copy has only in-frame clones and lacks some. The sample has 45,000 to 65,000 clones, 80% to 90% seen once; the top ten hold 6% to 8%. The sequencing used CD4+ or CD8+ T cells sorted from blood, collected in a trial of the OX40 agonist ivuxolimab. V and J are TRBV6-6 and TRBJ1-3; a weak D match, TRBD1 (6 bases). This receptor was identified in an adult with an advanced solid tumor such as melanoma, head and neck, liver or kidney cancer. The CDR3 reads CASRRIQGPSGNTIYF. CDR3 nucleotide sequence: TGTGCCAGCAGGCGAATCCAGGGGCCCTCTGGAAACACCATATATTTT.